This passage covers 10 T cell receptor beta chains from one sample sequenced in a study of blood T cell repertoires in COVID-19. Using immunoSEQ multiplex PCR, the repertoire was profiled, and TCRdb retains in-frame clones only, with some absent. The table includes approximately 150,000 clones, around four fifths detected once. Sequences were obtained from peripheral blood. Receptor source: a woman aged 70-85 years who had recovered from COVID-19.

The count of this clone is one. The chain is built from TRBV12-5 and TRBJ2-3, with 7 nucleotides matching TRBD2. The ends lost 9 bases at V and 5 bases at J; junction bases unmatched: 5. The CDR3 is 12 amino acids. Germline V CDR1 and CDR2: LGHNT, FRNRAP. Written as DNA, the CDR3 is TGTGCTAGCGCGGGGGTCCGAGATACGCAGTATTTT. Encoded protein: CASAGVRDTQYF.

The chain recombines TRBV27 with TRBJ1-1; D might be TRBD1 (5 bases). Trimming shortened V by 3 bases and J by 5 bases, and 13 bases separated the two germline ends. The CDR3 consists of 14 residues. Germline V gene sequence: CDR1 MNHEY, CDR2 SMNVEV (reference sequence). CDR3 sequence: CASSLTGGGTEAFF. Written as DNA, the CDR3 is TGTGCCAGCAGTTTGACTGGGGGGGGGACTGAAGCTTTCTTT.

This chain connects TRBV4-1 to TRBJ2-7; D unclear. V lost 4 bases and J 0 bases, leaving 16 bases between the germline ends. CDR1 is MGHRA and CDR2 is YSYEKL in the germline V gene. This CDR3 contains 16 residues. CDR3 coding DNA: TGCGCCAGCAGCCGCGTTGACACCGACGCCTCCTACGAGCAGTACTTC. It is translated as CASSRVDTDASYEQYF.

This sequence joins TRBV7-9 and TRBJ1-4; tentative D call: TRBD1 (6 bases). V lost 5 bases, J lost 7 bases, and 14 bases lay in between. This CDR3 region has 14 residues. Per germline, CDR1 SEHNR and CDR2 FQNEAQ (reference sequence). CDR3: CASSPTGLVEKLFF. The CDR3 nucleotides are TGTGCCAGCAGCCCGACAGGCTTAGTTGAAAAACTGTTTTTT.

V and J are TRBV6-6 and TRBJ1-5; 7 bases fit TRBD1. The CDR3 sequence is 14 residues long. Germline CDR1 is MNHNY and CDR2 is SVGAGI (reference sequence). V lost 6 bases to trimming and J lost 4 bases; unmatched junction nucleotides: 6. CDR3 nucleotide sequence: TGTGCCAGCAGGTCGACAGGGACGAATCAGCCCCAGCATTTT. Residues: CASRSTGTNQPQHF.

CDR3 nucleotide sequence: TGTGCCAGCAGCCAAGGAGGCACCCAAGAGACCCAGTACTTC. It translates to CASSQGGTQETQYF. V usage is TRBV4-2 and J usage is TRBJ2-5, with D uncertain. CDR1 and CDR2 from the germline V gene are LGHNA and YNFKEQ. Deletions cut 1 base from V and 1 base from J, with 7 bases between. This CDR3 contains 14 residues.

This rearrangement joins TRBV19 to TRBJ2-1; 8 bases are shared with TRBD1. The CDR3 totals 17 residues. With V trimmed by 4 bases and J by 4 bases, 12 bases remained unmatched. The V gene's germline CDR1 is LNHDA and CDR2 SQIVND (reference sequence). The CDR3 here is CASSTLSHRGYYNEQFF. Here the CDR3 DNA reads TGTGCCAGTAGTACCCTATCCCACAGGGGGTATTACAATGAGCAGTTCTTC.

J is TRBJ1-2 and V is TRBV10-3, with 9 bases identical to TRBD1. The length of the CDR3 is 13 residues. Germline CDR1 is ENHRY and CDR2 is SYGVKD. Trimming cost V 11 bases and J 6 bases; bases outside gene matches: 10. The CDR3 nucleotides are TGTGCCTCGACGGGACAGGGCTCGGATGGCTACACCTTC. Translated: CASTGQGSDGYTF.

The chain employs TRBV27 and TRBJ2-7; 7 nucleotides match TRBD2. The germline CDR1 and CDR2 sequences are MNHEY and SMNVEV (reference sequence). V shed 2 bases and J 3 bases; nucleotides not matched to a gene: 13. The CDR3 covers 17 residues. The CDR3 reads CASSLRAGGPGGYEQYF. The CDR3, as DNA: TGTGCCAGCAGTTTACGGGCTGGCGGCCCGGGGGGCTACGAGCAGTACTTC.

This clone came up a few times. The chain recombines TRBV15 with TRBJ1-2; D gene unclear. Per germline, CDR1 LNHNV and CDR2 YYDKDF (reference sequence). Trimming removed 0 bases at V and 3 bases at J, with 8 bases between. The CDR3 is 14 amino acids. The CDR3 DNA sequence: TGTGCCACCAGCAGAGAGGGCACCTACTATGGCTACACCTTC. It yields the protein CATSREGTYYGYTF.